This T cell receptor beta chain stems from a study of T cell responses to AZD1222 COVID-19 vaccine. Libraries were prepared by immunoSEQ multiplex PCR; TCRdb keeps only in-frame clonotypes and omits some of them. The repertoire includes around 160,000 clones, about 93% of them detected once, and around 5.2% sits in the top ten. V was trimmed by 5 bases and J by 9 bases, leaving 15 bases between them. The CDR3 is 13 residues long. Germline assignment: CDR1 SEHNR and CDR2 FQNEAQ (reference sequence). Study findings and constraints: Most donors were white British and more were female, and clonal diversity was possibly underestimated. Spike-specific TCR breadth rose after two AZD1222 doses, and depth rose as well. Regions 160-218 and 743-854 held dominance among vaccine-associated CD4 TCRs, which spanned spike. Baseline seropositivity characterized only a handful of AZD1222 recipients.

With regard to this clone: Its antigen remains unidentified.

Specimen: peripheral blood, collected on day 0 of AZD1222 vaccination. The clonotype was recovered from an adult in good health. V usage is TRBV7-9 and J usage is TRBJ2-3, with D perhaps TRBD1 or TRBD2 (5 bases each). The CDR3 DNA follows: TGTGCCAGCAGCACCCGGGACGCAGGGACGCAGTATTTT. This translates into CASSTRDAGTQYF.